The T cell receptor gamma chain described here comes from a study of gamma-delta T cells after stem cell transplantation. TCRdb processed the RT-PCR reads again with the CATT caller. The top ten hold about 55% of the sample, which has 550 to 650 gamma-chain clones, about 18% seen once. This CDR3 comprises 17 residues. CDR1 GITISATS and CDR2 ISYDGTV come from the germline V gene (reference sequence). J gave up 9 bases and V 0 bases, and 8 bases lay outside the gene matches. A few counts support this clone. This chain connects TRGV9 to TRGJP. TCRdb leaves out the J gene; it was filled in here by matching the DNA to germline. The sequenced sample was gamma-delta T cells. This receptor was taken from a human donor. It is not recorded whose cells these are; they may come from a transplant donor. DNA for the CDR3: TGTGCCTTGTGGGAGGTGCCTGCTCGGTTGGGCAAAAAAATCAAGGTATTT. Amino acid sequence: CALWEVPARLGKKIKVF.